Each of the 24 T cell receptor beta chains below was sequenced from the same sample in a study of early T cells in non-severe SARS-CoV-2 infection. TCRdb re-called the 5' RACE reads through MiXCR, storing one row per CDR3 protein. In the table there are over 70,000 distinct CDR3 sequences, more than 14% of which are singletons. The sequencing here drew on whole blood, taken at baseline. These receptors all stem from an adult who was a healthcare worker with PCR-confirmed SARS-CoV-2 infection or an uninfected control (not recorded which).

The V call is TRBV20-1, the J call TRBJ2-5; TRBD2 aligns across 10 bases. The CDR3 has 13 residues. The junction had 2 bases not matched to a gene; V was cut back by 2 bases and J by 5 bases. The germline V gene encodes CDR1 DFQATT and CDR2 SNEGSKA (reference sequence). The CDR3 DNA is TGCAGTGCTAGACTAGCGGGAGTGGAGACCCAGTACTTC. It codes for CSARLAGVETQYF.

This clonotype has ten or more counts. This chain links TRBV7-9 with TRBJ2-3; perhaps TRBD2 as D (6 bases). V was cut by 5 bases and J by 5 bases, with 17 bases left in between. Looked up from germline, CDR1 is SEHNR and CDR2 is FQNEAQ (reference sequence). CDR3 length: 15 residues. This CDR3 reads CASSQGLLQRDTQYF. DNA for the CDR3: TGTGCCAGCAGCCAGGGACTCCTACAGCGAGATACGCAGTATTTT.

J is TRBJ1-1 and V is TRBV10-2; weak D call: TRBD1 (5 bases). Germline-derived CDR1 and CDR2 are WSHSY and SAAADI. V lost 8 bases to trimming and J lost 0 bases, with 13 bases between them. CDR3 length equals 14 residues. CDR3 sequence: CASLDGGMNTEAFF. The DNA for the CDR3 is TGCGCCAGCTTGGATGGGGGAATGAACACTGAAGCTTTCTTT.

This clonotype showed up just a few times. For the CDR3, the DNA is TGCGCCAGCACCCAAACAGGGGTTGGCTACGAGCAGTACTTC. Its protein product is CASTQTGVGYEQYF. This chain uses TRBV5-1 with TRBJ2-7; 7 positions agree with TRBD1. Germline V gene data show CDR1 as SGHRS and CDR2 as YFSETQ. This CDR3 spans 14 amino acids. Unmatched junction bases numbered 9, after V lost 6 bases and J lost 3 bases.

This clonotype was seen more than once but under ten times. V usage is TRBV6-2 or TRBV6-3 and J usage is TRBJ2-2; D is undetermined. The CDR3 is made up of 13 amino acids. V was shortened by 2 bases and J by 0 bases, with 1 base between the two germline ends. Germline assignment: CDR1 MNHEY and CDR2 SVGEGT. The CDR3 bases are TGTGCCAGCAGTTACACGAACACCGGGGAGCTGTTTTTT. This translates into CASSYTNTGELFF.

This clonotype was recorded many times. The chain carries TRBV28 and TRBJ2-4, with D uncertain. V lost 2 bases, J lost 0 bases, and 11 bases lay in between. The germline CDR1 and CDR2 sequences are MDHEN and SYDVKM. The CDR3 has 16 amino acids. The CDR3 region has the DNA TGTGCCAGCAGTTTACAAAACCACCTAGCCAAAAACATTCAGTACTTC. As protein: CASSLQNHLAKNIQYF. The full variable domain, rest sourced from reference TRBV28 and TRBJ2-4, is DVKVTQSSRYLVKRTGEKVFLECVQDMDHENMFWYRQDPGLGLRLIYFSYDVKMKEKGDIPEGYSVSREKKERFSLILESASTNQTSMYLCASSLQNHLAKNIQYFGAGTRLSVL.

This chain uses TRBV7-2 with TRBJ2-3, with 13 bases aligning to TRBD2. The trim removed 6 bases at V and 8 bases at J, leaving 8 bases unmatched. Germline assignment: CDR1 SGHTA and CDR2 FQGNSA. The CDR3 consists of 15 residues. CDR3 loop: CASRGTSGAQGTQYF. CDR3 nucleotide sequence: TGTGCCAGCAGGGGGACTAGCGGGGCGCAGGGTACGCAGTATTTT.

There are many counts of this clonotype. V usage is TRBV28 and J usage is TRBJ1-2; D is possibly TRBD1 (5 bases). CDR3 length: 15 amino acids. The germline V gene encodes CDR1 MDHEN and CDR2 SYDVKM. V dropped 6 bases and J dropped 5 bases, with 19 bases sitting between them. The CDR3 protein is CASSPERAGTYGYTF. The CDR3 DNA reads TGTGCCAGCAGCCCGGAGCGGGCAGGGACTTATGGCTACACCTTC.

This clonotype was recorded a few times. The chain has TRBV20-1 and TRBJ2-3; 7 bases line up with TRBD2. The CDR3 is 15 amino acids. The germline V gene encodes CDR1 DFQATT and CDR2 SNEGSKA (reference sequence). V lost 0 bases to trimming and J lost 5 bases; unmatched junction nucleotides: 8. In DNA form, the CDR3 reads TGCAGTGCTAGAGATTTTTCTCGGGGGGAAGATACGCAGTATTTT. It yields the protein CSARDFSRGEDTQYF.

The gene calls are TRBV6-1 and TRBJ1-4; D might be TRBD1 (6 bases). V was cut by 6 bases and J by 0 bases, with 14 bases left in between. Germline assignment: CDR1 MNHNS and CDR2 SASEGT. The CDR3 is made up of 16 amino acids. As DNA, the CDR3 is TGTGCCAGCAGCCACCGTCGACAGGCAACTAATGAAAAACTGTTTTTT. As protein: CASSHRRQATNEKLFF.

The table lists this clonotype with a few counts. This rearrangement joins TRBV30 to TRBJ1-1; no definite D call. Germline CDR1 GTSNPN, CDR2 SVGIG (reference sequence). This CDR3 is built from 14 residues. V was shortened by 0 bases and J by 0 bases, with 8 bases between the two germline ends. The CDR3 DNA is TGTGCCTGGAGTGTTTCGAGCATGAACACTGAAGCTTTCTTT. Amino acid sequence: CAWSVSSMNTEAFF.

The genes are TRBV7-9 and TRBJ2-2, with 14 positions matching TRBD2. V was clipped by 4 bases and J by 1 base; unmatched bases: 8. Germline values: CDR1 SEHNR, CDR2 FQNEAQ (reference sequence). The CDR3 has 19 residues. CDR3 amino acids: CASSSPGLAGVWNTGELFF. The DNA of the CDR3 is TGTGCCAGCAGCTCCCCGGGACTAGCGGGAGTATGGAACACCGGGGAGCTGTTTTTT.

This clonotype was observed a handful of times. The gene calls are TRBV7-8 and TRBJ2-7; 10 bases are shared with TRBD1. Germline V lookup: CDR1 SGHVS, CDR2 FQNEAQ. With V trimmed by 1 base and J by 2 bases, 11 bases remained unmatched. The CDR3 has 18 amino acids. In DNA form, the CDR3 reads TGTGCCAGCAGCTTAGTCTCCGCTCCGGGACAGGGGACCTACGAGCAGTACTTC. This codes for CASSLVSAPGQGTYEQYF.

This clonotype was counted at least ten times. The gene calls are TRBV6-1 and TRBJ1-3; TRBD1 matches 9 bases. The J segment lost 1 base and the V segment lost 7 bases, leaving 8 bases of the junction unmatched. CDR1 and CDR2 from the germline V gene are MNHNS and SASEGT. The CDR3 sequence is 16 residues long. The CDR3 is CASIPGQGRSGNTIYF. The CDR3 nucleotides read TGTGCCAGCATACCGGGACAGGGAAGATCTGGAAACACCATATATTTT.

Relative to its sample, this clonotype is medium-sized. The chain carries TRBV12-3 or TRBV12-4 and TRBJ2-7; D is perhaps TRBD1 (5 bases). V lost 5 bases, J lost 4 bases, and 12 bases lay in between. The CDR3 totals 13 residues. CDR3 amino acids: CASSPGHGYEQYF. CDR3 nucleotide sequence: TGTGCCAGCAGTCCAGGACACGGATACGAGCAGTACTTC.

The count of this clonotype is one. A much larger clone differs from this one at a single base, so this may be a read error. The chain combines TRBV7-6 with TRBJ2-7; possibly TRBD1 or TRBD2 for D (5 bases each). The CDR3 is made up of 14 amino acids. Between the trimmed V and J ends, which lost 3 bases and 1 base, there was a span of 10 bases. Per the germline V gene, CDR1 is SGHVS and CDR2 is FNYEAQ. CDR3 DNA sequence: TGTGCCAGCAGCTTGGGGGACGCATCCTACGAGCAGTACTTC. Translation gives CASSLGDASYEQYF.

V gene TRBV7-9 combines with J gene TRBJ1-6; maybe TRBD1 (5 bases). Trimming took off 1 base at V and 10 bases at J, with 11 bases between the two ends. The CDR3 length is 14 residues. CDR1 SEHNR and CDR2 FQNEAQ come from the germline V gene (reference sequence). CDR3 region: CASSLGGVGSPLHF. In DNA form, the CDR3 reads TGTGCCAGCAGCTTAGGAGGGGTAGGCTCACCCCTCCACTTT.

This clonotype was detected only a few times. The genes are TRBV20-1 and TRBJ2-7; 12 nucleotides match TRBD1. CDR3 length equals 12 residues. The junction had 1 base not matched to a gene; V was cut back by 5 bases and J by 5 bases. Germline V CDR1 and CDR2: DFQATT, SNEGSKA (reference sequence). This chain's CDR3 is CSAGTGGDEQYF. For the CDR3, the DNA is TGCAGTGCTGGGACAGGGGGCGACGAGCAGTACTTC.

Ten or more counts support this clonotype. The V gene is TRBV5-1, the J gene TRBJ1-3; TRBD1 is a possible D gene (5 bases). V lost 4 bases, J lost 0 bases, and 20 bases lay in between. CDR1 is SGHRS, CDR2 YFSETQ, per germline. The CDR3 has 18 amino acids. The CDR3 DNA sequence: TGCGCCAGCAGCCTAACCTTTACTCAGGGAAGCTCTGGAAACACCATATATTTT. Its protein product is CASSLTFTQGSSGNTIYF.

This clonotype was counted between two and nine times. The V gene is TRBV7-3, the J gene TRBJ1-1; D gene unclear. Trimming took off 5 bases at V and 6 bases at J, with 13 bases between the two ends. CDR1 SGHTA and CDR2 FQGTGA come from the germline V gene. This CDR3 has 13 amino acids. The CDR3 nucleotides read TGTGCCAGCAGCCAGGCCCGACGTCCTGAAGCTTTCTTT. It is translated as CASSQARRPEAFF.

This clonotype has at least ten counts. The chain couples TRBV29-1 to TRBJ2-3; 8 nucleotides match TRBD1. J lost 6 bases, V lost 5 bases, and 16 bases had no gene match. CDR3 length equals 16 residues. Germline V lookup: CDR1 SQVTM, CDR2 ANQGSEA. Written as DNA, the CDR3 is TGCAGCGTTATTCAACAGGGGGGCTCCATTGTGGATACGCAGTATTTT. Translated, it gives CSVIQQGGSIVDTQYF.

V gene TRBV28 combines with J gene TRBJ1-5; TRBD1 agrees at 8 bases. The CDR3 is made up of 15 amino acids. With 4 bases clipped from V and 2 bases from J, the junction kept 4 bases outside the gene matches. The germline CDR1 and CDR2 sequences are MDHEN and SYDVKM. This chain's CDR3 is CASSSRTGRNQPQHF. The CDR3 nucleotides are TGTGCCAGCAGTTCCCGGACAGGGCGCAATCAGCCCCAGCATTTT.

In this sample, this clonotype turned up a few times. The J gene is TRBJ2-4, the V gene TRBV11-2; 11 bases are shared with TRBD2. Germline V gene lookup returns CDR1 SGHAT and CDR2 FQNNGV. J was trimmed by 5 bases and V by 5 bases; bases with no gene match: 8. The CDR3 has 16 residues. CDR3 DNA: TGTGCCAGCAGCATCTTAGCGGGAGGGCCACAAAACATTCAGTACTTC. Its translation: CASSILAGGPQNIQYF.

This clonotype showed up many times. The chain has TRBV15 and TRBJ1-6; D is undetermined. Looked up from germline, CDR1 is LNHNV and CDR2 is YYDKDF (reference sequence). The CDR3 has 13 residues. V lost 0 bases, J lost 7 bases, and 4 bases lay in between. The CDR3 coding sequence is TGTGCCACCAGCAGAGATTGGAATTCACCCCTCCACTTT. Its translation: CATSRDWNSPLHF.